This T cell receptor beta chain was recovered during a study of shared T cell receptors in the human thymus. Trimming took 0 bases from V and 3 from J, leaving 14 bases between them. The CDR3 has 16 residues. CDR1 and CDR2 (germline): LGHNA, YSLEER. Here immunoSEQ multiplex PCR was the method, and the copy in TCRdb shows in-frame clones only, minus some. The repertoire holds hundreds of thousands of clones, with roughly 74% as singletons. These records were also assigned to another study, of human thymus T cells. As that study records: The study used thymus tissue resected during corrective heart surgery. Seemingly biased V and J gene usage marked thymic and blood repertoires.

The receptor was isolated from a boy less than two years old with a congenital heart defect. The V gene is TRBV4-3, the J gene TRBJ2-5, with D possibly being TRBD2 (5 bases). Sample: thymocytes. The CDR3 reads CASSQDRAGWEETQYF. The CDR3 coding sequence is TGCGCCAGCAGCCAAGATCGGGCGGGCTGGGAAGAGACCCAGTACTTC.